A selection of T cell receptor beta chains follows, all from one sample in a study of blood T cell repertoires in COVID-19. Sequencing used immunoSEQ multiplex PCR; TCRdb keeps in-frame clones, though not all of them. The table has 160,000 or so clones, about 77% seen once. Sequencing was carried out using peripheral blood. The source is a woman of 80 years or more with acute or convalescent COVID-19. CDR3s include the opening cysteine and the closing phenylalanine or tryptophan. A D gene is named only where the DNA matches it firmly. For some rows the clone size is stated as once, few or many, or as a class when expanded; others skip it.

j_call	v_call	d_call	clone_size	cdr3_aa	cdr3_nt
TRBJ1-2	TRBV13	TRBD1	few	CASSLRQGYGYTF	TGTGCCAGCAGCTTGAGACAGGGGTATGGCTACACCTTC
TRBJ1-2	TRBV6-5	TRBD1	few	CASSYSWTGRGYGYTF	TGTGCCAGCAGTTACTCTTGGACAGGGAGAGGGTATGGCTACACCTTC
TRBJ2-7	TRBV6-5	.	.	CASRKGPLGYEQYF	TGTGCCAGCAGGAAGGGGCCGCTGGGCTACGAGCAGTACTTC
TRBJ2-7	TRBV14	.	.	CASSQSGEQYF	TGTGCCAGCAGCCAAAGCGGGGAGCAGTACTTC
TRBJ2-1	TRBV19	TRBD2	.	CASSRGSSGGTGEQFF	TGTGCCAGTAGTAGGGGATCTAGCGGGGGGACGGGTGAGCAGTTCTTC
TRBJ2-7	TRBV28	.	.	CASSLYGGGTYEQYF	TGTGCCAGCAGTTTATACGGCGGAGGGACCTACGAGCAGTACTTC
TRBJ2-7	TRBV19	.	.	CASSITGILSEQYF	TGTGCCAGTAGCATCACAGGGATCCTCTCCGAGCAGTACTTC
TRBJ2-1	TRBV5-6	TRBD2	.	CASSLGILAGYYNEQFF	TGTGCCAGCAGCTTGGGGATCCTAGCGGGATATTACAATGAGCAGTTCTTC
TRBJ2-5	TRBV30	.	.	CAWSPGPPETQYF	TGTGCCTGGAGTCCTGGGCCCCCGGAGACCCAGTACTTC
TRBJ1-1	TRBV6-5	.	.	CASSTPGATEAFF	TGTGCCAGCAGTACCCCGGGAGCAACTGAAGCTTTCTTT
TRBJ1-6	TRBV3-1/TRBV3-2	.	.	CASSQQGYNSPLHF	TGTGCCAGCAGCCAGCAGGGTTATAATTCACCCCTCCACTTT
TRBJ2-2	TRBV7-9	TRBD1	.	CASTGTGASGELFF	TGTGCCAGCACCGGGACAGGGGCGTCCGGGGAGCTGTTTTTT
TRBJ2-3	TRBV7-3	.	.	CASSYTPVSTDTQYF	TGTGCCAGCAGCTACACACCCGTTAGCACAGATACGCAGTATTTT
TRBJ1-3	TRBV3-1/TRBV3-2	TRBD1	.	CASSPQGTGNTIYF	TGTGCCAGCAGCCCACAGGGGACTGGAAACACCATATATTTT
TRBJ2-1	TRBV5-8	TRBD2	.	CASEILGTSGGVSYNEQFF	TGTGCCAGCGAGATACTCGGGACTAGCGGGGGGGTCTCCTACAATGAGCAGTTCTTC
TRBJ1-1	TRBV2	TRBD1	.	CASVLRNTGARTEAFF	TGTGCCAGCGTCCTCCGGAACACAGGGGCGAGGACTGAAGCTTTCTTT
TRBJ2-7	TRBV2	.	.	CASRMAGAGQYF	TGTGCCAGCAGAATGGCGGGGGCTGGGCAGTACTTC
TRBJ2-1	TRBV28	TRBD2	.	CASSSRIGRGRRMNEQFF	TGTGCCAGCAGTTCCCGAATTGGGAGGGGCAGAAGGATGAATGAGCAGTTCTTC
TRBJ2-1	TRBV9	TRBD1	.	CASSVRQGNRDYNEQFF	TGTGCCAGCAGCGTGAGACAGGGGAACCGGGACTACAATGAGCAGTTCTTC
TRBJ1-6	TRBV28	.	many	CASSLSLSSYNSPLHF	TGTGCCAGCAGTTTGTCATTGTCCTCCTATAATTCACCCCTCCACTTT
TRBJ1-2	TRBV30	.	.	CAWSWGRGGKDGYTF	TGTGCCTGGAGTTGGGGCAGGGGAGGGAAGGATGGCTACACCTTC
TRBJ2-3	TRBV10-3	TRBD2	.	CATSGTSSSTDTQYF	TGTGCCACCTCCGGGACTAGCAGTAGCACAGATACGCAGTATTTT
TRBJ1-1	TRBV27	TRBD1	.	CASRDRGLTEAFF	TGTGCCAGCAGAGACAGGGGGCTCACTGAAGCTTTCTTT
TRBJ1-4	TRBV2	TRBD1	.	CASRPDRVRANEKLFF	TGTGCCAGCAGACCGGACAGGGTCCGGGCTAATGAAAAACTGTTTTTT
TRBJ2-1	TRBV27	TRBD2	.	CASTQTSGNEQFF	TGTGCCAGCACCCAAACTAGCGGCAATGAGCAGTTCTTC
TRBJ2-3	TRBV4-1	TRBD2	.	CASSQELAGVSTDTQYF	TGCGCCAGCAGCCAAGAGCTAGCGGGGGTTAGCACAGATACGCAGTATTTT
TRBJ1-2	TRBV2	.	.	CASSYHRDGYTF	TGTGCCAGCAGTTATCACAGGGATGGCTACACCTTC
TRBJ2-1	TRBV11-3	.	.	CASSPLGGSGDEQFF	TGTGCCAGCAGCCCTCTAGGGGGAAGTGGGGATGAGCAGTTCTTC
TRBJ1-5	TRBV28	.	.	CASSLATYNQPQHF	TGTGCCAGCAGTTTAGCGACTTACAATCAGCCCCAGCATTTT
TRBJ2-3	TRBV6-6	.	.	CASSYSSVTSTDTQYF	TGTGCCAGCAGTTACTCTAGCGTGACTAGCACAGATACGCAGTATTTT
TRBJ2-5	TRBV18	TRBD1	.	CASSPGTGGKETQYF	TGTGCCAGCTCACCCGGGACAGGCGGTAAGGAGACCCAGTACTTC
TRBJ2-3	TRBV29-1	TRBD1	.	CSVDGQDRTDTQYF	TGCAGCGTTGATGGACAGGACCGCACAGATACGCAGTATTTT
TRBJ1-5	TRBV7-6	.	.	CASSFSEGQPQHF	TGTGCCAGCAGCTTCTCCGAGGGTCAGCCCCAGCATTTT
TRBJ1-1	TRBV4-1	TRBD1	.	CASSQEKGRGPEAFF	TGCGCCAGCAGCCAAGAGAAGGGTAGGGGGCCTGAAGCTTTCTTT
TRBJ2-1	TRBV15	.	.	CATSRGRGVADNEQFF	TGTGCCACCAGCAGAGGGCGCGGGGTCGCGGACAATGAGCAGTTCTTC
TRBJ2-2	TRBV5-1	.	.	CASSLTPATGESGELFF	TGCGCCAGCAGCTTGACCCCAGCCACCGGGGAAAGCGGGGAGCTGTTTTTT
TRBJ1-2	TRBV6-1	.	.	CASSELGGNYGYTF	TGTGCCAGCAGTGAACTCGGCGGCAACTATGGCTACACCTTC
TRBJ1-1	TRBV18	.	once	CASSQLDTEAFF	TGTGCCAGCTCACAGCTCGACACTGAAGCTTTCTTT
TRBJ1-5	TRBV19	.	few	CASLEVGRGRANQPQHF	TGTGCCAGTCTAGAGGTAGGCAGGGGTCGGGCTAATCAGCCCCAGCATTTT
TRBJ2-1	TRBV27	TRBD2	few	CASSSDGGAHNEQFF	TGTGCCAGCAGTTCTGACGGGGGGGCCCACAATGAGCAGTTCTTC